These 4 T cell receptor beta chains were sequenced from one sample in a study of graft-versus-host responses after intestinal transplantation. The assay was immunoSEQ multiplex PCR, and TCRdb's table has in-frame clones only and misses some. This sample has some 100,000 clones, with 87% found just once. These receptors' antigens are unknown. Here the sequenced sample was unstimulated CD4+ T cells sorted from spleen or lymph node cells, taken before transplant. The receptors shown here come from a human donor who was the organ donor for an intestinal transplant.

V usage is TRBV25-1 and J usage is TRBJ2-7; the D is unclear. V gave up 0 bases and J gave up 5 bases, with 11 bases separating them. This CDR3 has 14 amino acids. Germline CDR1 and CDR2: MGHDK and SYGVNS. CDR3 DNA sequence: TGTGCCAGCAGTGAATATGGGGATCAGCACGAGCAGTACTTC. Protein: CASSEYGDQHEQYF.

This clone was seen only once. The chain combines TRBV4-1 with TRBJ2-1, with D maybe TRBD2 (6 bases). From germline, CDR1 is MGHRA and CDR2 YSYEKL. V was clipped by 2 bases and J by 5 bases, with 16 bases between them. The CDR3 totals 16 residues. The CDR3 region has the DNA TGCGCCAGCAGCCAACAATTCCCGGGAGCACACAATGAGCAGTTCTTC. This codes for CASSQQFPGAHNEQFF.

V and J are TRBV21-1 and TRBJ1-2; no DNA check was done on the table's D call, TRBD1. TRBV21-1 is assigned pseudogene status. This CDR3 contains 15 residues. CDR3 residues: CASTLPGTVSYGYTF. The CDR3 DNA reads as TGTGCCAGCACCTTGCCCGGGACAGTCTCCTATGGCTACACCTTC.

This chain joins TRBV30 and TRBJ1-2; D is possibly TRBD1 (6 bases). Germline CDR1 and CDR2: GTSNPN and SVGIG (reference sequence). This CDR3 region has 15 residues. V lost 0 bases, J lost 4 bases, and 15 bases lay in between. The CDR3: CAWSVIPQGSYGYTF. In DNA form, the CDR3 reads TGTGCCTGGAGTGTAATCCCGCAGGGGAGCTATGGCTACACCTTC. The complete variable domain, with remaining parts taken from reference TRBV30 and TRBJ1-2, reads SQTIHQWPATLVQPVGSPLSLECTVEGTSNPNLYWYRQAAGRGLQLLFYSVGIGQISSEVPQNLSASRPQDRQFILSSKKLLLSDSGFYLCAWSVIPQGSYGYTFGSGTRLTVV.